Sequencing of this T cell receptor (beta chain) was carried out in a study of CD8+ T cells in alopecia areata. Sample treatment: oral pan-JAK inhibitor, 5-10 mg twice daily. It was from PBMCs that CD4+ and CD8+ T cells were sorted. RNA, once extracted, was reverse transcribed into cDNA for use as the sequencing template. Profiling relied on immunoSEQ multiplex PCR, and the TCRdb table lists in-frame clones only, not all of them. In the table there are fewer than 250,000 clones, roughly two fifths of which are singletons. Concerning this clone itself: Its antigen is unidentified.

Findings and limits, study-wide: Patients showed less clear TCR sequence sharing than mice, possibly partly because of HLA diversity. Sequenced scalp T cells also include alphabeta T cells resident in normal skin. Scalp clonality and expanded CD8+ clones among the top 100 were significantly decreased by tofacitinib.

Sample: CD4+ T cells sorted from blood, taken at roughly week 30, from a patient treated with tofacitinib. The clonotype comes from a human donor with alopecia areata.

CDR3 DNA sequence: TGTGCCAGCTCACCATCTGGGCGACACACTGAAGCTTTCTTT. This translates into CASSPSGRHTEAFF. The chain is built from TRBV18 and TRBJ1-1; D remains ambiguous. Trimming shortened V by 2 bases and J by 3 bases, and 10 bases separated the two germline ends. Germline V gene data show CDR1 as KGHSH and CDR2 as LQKENI. The CDR3 is 14 amino acids.